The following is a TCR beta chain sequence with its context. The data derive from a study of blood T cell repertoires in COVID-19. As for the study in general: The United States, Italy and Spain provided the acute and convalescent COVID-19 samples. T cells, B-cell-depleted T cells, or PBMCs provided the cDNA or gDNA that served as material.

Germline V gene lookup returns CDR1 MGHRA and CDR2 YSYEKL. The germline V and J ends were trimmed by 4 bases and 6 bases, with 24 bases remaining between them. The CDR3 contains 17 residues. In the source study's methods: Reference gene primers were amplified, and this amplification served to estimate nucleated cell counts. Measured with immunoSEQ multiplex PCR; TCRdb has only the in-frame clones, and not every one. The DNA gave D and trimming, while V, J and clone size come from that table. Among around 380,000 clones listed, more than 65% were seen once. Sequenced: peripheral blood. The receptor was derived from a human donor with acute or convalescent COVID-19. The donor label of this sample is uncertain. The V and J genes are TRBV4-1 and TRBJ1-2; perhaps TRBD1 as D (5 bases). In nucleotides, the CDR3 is TGCGCCAGCAGCCCTATTTCTGCAGGGCCCGACGGCGATGGCTACACCTTC. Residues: CASSPISAGPDGDGYTF.